This T cell receptor (beta chain) was profiled in a study of tumor-infiltrating lymphocytes in primary liver carcinoma. Study in general: Productive TCRbeta reads per sample were roughly 3.5 to 7.5 million, not differing by tissue. General observations from the study: Tumor-adjacent and tumor-blood pairs displayed less overlap than did pairs of tumor regions.

A primer matching the constant region was used to make TCR beta cDNA from approximately 520 ng of total RNA. Three nested multiplex PCR rounds, a slightly modified ARM-PCR, produced the libraries for TCR beta. TRBV1-TRBV30 forward and Cbeta reverse primers drove the first two roughly 10-cycle rounds. TCRdb recomputed calls from the multiplex PCR reads with MiXCR, one row per CDR3 protein. The data contain approximately 37,000 distinct CDR3 sequences, 75% of them singletons. Trimming stripped 1 base from V and 0 bases from J, with 13 bases between. The germline gives CDR1 LGHNA, CDR2 YNFKEQ. This CDR3 comprises 17 residues. By share, this clonotype counts as medium-sized. The antigen remains undetermined. For each extraction, RNA and DNA were obtained together from approximately 20-30 mg of unsorted bulk tissue.

The receptor was isolated from a man aged 40-50 years with primary liver carcinoma and hepatitis B virus infection. The chain uses TRBV4-2 and TRBJ1-3; maybe TRBD1 (6 bases). Sequenced input: tumor-adjacent normal liver tissue. The DNA for the CDR3 is TGTGCCAGCAGCCAAGTACGTGGAGGGGGCTCTGGAAACACCATATATTTT. Protein: CASSQVRGGGSGNTIYF.